A single sample gave rise to the 30 T cell receptor beta chains below, sequenced in a study of T cells in Graves' hyperthyroidism and ophthalmopathy. Using RNA transcripts as the source, TCR beta CDR3 regions were amplified. The primer set for the first-round RT-PCR of the TCR CDR3 was HTBI. TCRdb re-called the multiplex PCR reads through MiXCR, storing one row per CDR3 protein. The sample lists 550,000 to 650,000 distinct CDR3 sequences, about 15% seen once, with 4.5% to 6% in the top ten. The sample taken for sequencing was blood. The receptor source for this set is a woman younger than 45 with Graves' hyperthyroidism that later progressed to Graves' ophthalmopathy.

The chain uses TRBV15 and TRBJ1-5, with unresolved D. The CDR3 runs to 17 residues. Trimming cost V 0 bases and J 4 bases, with 16 bases left between them. CDR1 and CDR2 from the germline V gene are LNHNV and YYDKDF (reference sequence). For the CDR3, the DNA is TGTGCCACCAGCAGAGATATCGGACTCGGAGTTAATCAGCCCCAGCATTTT. Protein sequence: CATSRDIGLGVNQPQHF.

This clonotype was detected many times. The gene calls are TRBV27 and TRBJ2-7; D is uncertain. The CDR3 is made up of 15 amino acids. Trimming shortened V by 1 base and J by 5 bases, and 15 bases separated the two germline ends. Germline CDR1 and CDR2: MNHEY and SMNVEV (reference sequence). CDR3 loop: CASSLYRTSIHEQYF. In DNA, the CDR3 is TGTGCCAGCAGTTTATACCGGACCTCAATACACGAGCAGTACTTC.

In its sample, this clonotype was seen many times. The chain has TRBV11-2 and TRBJ1-1; D remains ambiguous. V shed 1 base and J shed 5 bases, with 17 bases lying between them. CDR1 is SGHAT, CDR2 FQNNGV, per germline. This CDR3 has 16 amino acids. For the CDR3, the DNA is TGTGCCAGCAGCTTAGCGGCATACTACACACGAACTGAAGCTTTCTTT. This codes for CASSLAAYYTRTEAFF.

The CDR3 protein is CASSVQAYNEQFF. In DNA form, the CDR3 reads TGTGCCAGCAGCGTACAAGCGTACAATGAGCAGTTCTTC. The J gene is TRBJ2-1, the V gene TRBV9, with D uncertain. This CDR3 spans 13 amino acids. The germline V gene encodes CDR1 SGDLS and CDR2 YYNGEE. Trimming stripped 1 base from V and 4 bases from J, with 6 bases between.

This clonotype came up once. The chain employs TRBV14 and TRBJ2-1; TRBD2 aligns across 8 bases. The CDR3 spans 16 residues. In germline, CDR1 is SGHDN, CDR2 FVKESK. J lost 2 bases, V lost 0 bases, and 3 bases had no gene match. Written as DNA, the CDR3 is TGTGCCAGCAGCCAAGATTCGCGGGGGGCCTACAATGAGCAGTTCTTC. Translation gives CASSQDSRGAYNEQFF.

The gene calls are TRBV29-1 and TRBJ2-7; unclear D gene. Trimming shortened V by 1 base and J by 2 bases, and 6 bases separated the two germline ends. The CDR3 has 12 residues. Germline assignment: CDR1 SQVTM and CDR2 ANQGSEA. The DNA for the CDR3 is TGCAGCGTTGAAGCCACGACCTACGAGCAGTACTTC. Translating gives CSVEATTYEQYF.

This clonotype has ten or more counts. The chain uses TRBV29-1 and TRBJ1-1; D unclear. The germline CDR1 and CDR2 sequences are SQVTM and ANQGSEA. The CDR3 consists of 13 residues. V lost 4 bases and J 0 bases, leaving 9 bases between the germline ends. The CDR3: CSVARVLNTEAFF. The CDR3 bases are TGCAGCGTTGCAAGGGTACTGAACACTGAAGCTTTCTTT.

In its sample, this clonotype was seen a few times. The chain uses TRBV12-3 or TRBV12-4 and TRBJ1-1; no reliable D call. V was clipped by 4 bases and J by 10 bases, with 19 bases between them. This CDR3 is 14 amino acids long. CDR3 sequence (DNA): TGTGCCAGCAGTTCTTACGCCCGTGGAGAGGCAGCTTTCTTT. It yields the protein CASSSYARGEAAFF.

This clonotype turned up a few times. V usage is TRBV3-1 and J usage is TRBJ2-1; D not certain. The V end lost 9 bases, the J end lost 5 bases, and 11 bases lay between the germline ends. The CDR3 contains 12 residues. Germline CDR1 is LGHDT and CDR2 is YNNKEL (reference sequence). DNA of the CDR3: TGTGCCAGTACCAACCAGGACAATGAGCAGTTCTTC. As protein: CASTNQDNEQFF.

DNA for the CDR3: TGTGCCAGCAGTGAGGGTCAAGCGGCCTCCTACAATGAGCAGTTCTTC. Amino acids: CASSEGQAASYNEQFF. The chain is built from TRBV6-1 and TRBJ2-1; maybe TRBD2 (5 bases). Germline lookup yields CDR1 MNHNS and CDR2 SASEGT. This CDR3 spans 16 amino acids. With 3 bases removed from V and 0 bases from J, the gap between germline ends came to 12 bases.

This chain uses TRBV6-5 with TRBJ1-2; 10 nucleotides align to TRBD1. Germline CDR1 and CDR2: MNHEY and SVGAGI. This CDR3 is 15 amino acids long. V shed 1 base, J shed 3 bases, and the junction held 2 bases outside the gene matches. This CDR3 is CASSYLGTGDYGYTF. The DNA of the CDR3 is TGTGCCAGCAGTTACTTAGGGACAGGGGACTATGGCTACACCTTC.

This clonotype showed up many times. The rearrangement links TRBV20-1 to TRBJ2-1; possible D gene TRBD2, 7 bases. CDR3 length equals 15 residues. Per the germline V gene, CDR1 is DFQATT and CDR2 is SNEGSKA (reference sequence). V lost 1 base and J 8 bases, leaving 18 bases between the germline ends. The CDR3 loop is CSARGLSGGGDEQFF. Written as DNA, the CDR3 is TGCAGTGCTAGAGGGTTGAGCGGAGGGGGGGATGAGCAGTTCTTC.

The chain carries TRBV30 and TRBJ2-1; TRBD2 matches 14 bases. The CDR3 spans 14 residues. The germline V gene encodes CDR1 GTSNPN and CDR2 SVGIG (reference sequence). The trim removed 5 bases at V and 7 bases at J, leaving 4 bases unmatched. The CDR3 coding sequence is TGTGCCTGGGCGGGACTAGCGGGAGTAAATGAGCAGTTCTTC. Protein sequence: CAWAGLAGVNEQFF.

This chain connects TRBV12-3 or TRBV12-4 to TRBJ2-1, with D perhaps TRBD2 (6 bases). This CDR3 is built from 14 residues. V lost 7 bases and J lost 10, with 20 bases in between. This chain's CDR3 is CASTLGEDFGEQFF. The CDR3 region has the DNA TGTGCCAGCACCCTAGGGGAGGATTTCGGGGAGCAGTTCTTC.

This clonotype has just a few counts. V is TRBV18 and J is TRBJ2-5; 12 bases align to TRBD2. V dropped 5 bases and J dropped 2; count of bases not matched to a gene: 9. The germline V gene encodes CDR1 KGHSH and CDR2 LQKENI. This CDR3 comprises 17 residues. As DNA, the CDR3 is TGTGCCAGCTCAACTTTCCCCGGACTAGCGGGACAAGAGACCCAGTACTTC. As protein: CASSTFPGLAGQETQYF.

This clonotype has a count of ten or more. This chain connects TRBV19 to TRBJ2-7, with unresolved D. The CDR3 spans 15 residues. V was cut by 1 base and J by 3 bases, with 13 bases left in between. Germline lookup yields CDR1 LNHDA and CDR2 SQIVND (reference sequence). The CDR3 DNA reads TGTGCCAGTAGTATAGGGACGGAATATCTCTACGAGCAGTACTTC. Protein: CASSIGTEYLYEQYF.

Regarding this clonotype: This could be a read error, since a much larger clone is one nucleotide away. The chain links TRBV2 to TRBJ2-7; 8 nucleotides align to TRBD2. CDR3 size: 15 residues. Germline loops: CDR1 SNHLY, CDR2 FYNNEI. This chain's CDR3 is CGSSRPGLGSYEQYF. CDR3 nucleotide sequence: TGTGGCAGCAGTCGTCCGGGACTAGGGTCCTACGAGCAGTACTTC.

This clonotype came up a few times. V usage is TRBV24-1 and J usage is TRBJ2-7; no reliable D call. V was clipped by 9 bases and J by 6 bases, with 11 bases between them. The CDR3 runs to 11 residues. CDR1 is KGHDR and CDR2 is SFDVKD in the germline V gene. CDR3 amino acids: CATSDFREQYF. In DNA, the CDR3 is TGTGCCACCTCAGATTTTCGCGAGCAGTACTTC.

This clonotype has only a few counts. The rearrangement links TRBV5-1 to TRBJ2-6; possibly TRBD2 for D (7 bases). In germline, CDR1 is SGHRS, CDR2 YFSETQ. Trimming removed 0 bases at V and 2 bases at J, with 18 bases between. The CDR3 consists of 19 residues. In nucleotides, the CDR3 is TGCGCCAGCAGCTTGGTGGGGGGGCGCTCCCAAACTGGGGCCAACGTCCTGACTTTC. Protein product: CASSLVGGRSQTGANVLTF.

This clonotype was detected only a few times. A much larger clone differs from this one at a single base, so this may be a read error. This chain joins TRBV6-1 and TRBJ1-2; TRBD1 matches at 8 bases. The CDR3 extends over 16 amino acids. CDR1 MNHNS and CDR2 SASEGT come from the germline V gene. The V segment lost 3 bases and the J segment 4 bases; nucleotides outside the gene matches: 10. The CDR3 region has the DNA TGTGCCAGCAGTGATCCGGACAGGGCCCTCGCCTATGGCTACACCTTC. Its protein product is CASSDPDRALAYGYTF.

This clonotype was recorded many times. The chain has TRBV11-3 and TRBJ2-1, with 11 positions matching TRBD2. The ends lost 2 bases at V and 1 base at J; junction bases unmatched: 7. The CDR3 spans 18 residues. Per the germline V gene, CDR1 is SGHNT and CDR2 is YENEEA. The chain's CDR3 is CASSLINLAGGSYNEQFF. In DNA, the CDR3 is TGTGCCAGCAGCTTAATCAACCTAGCGGGAGGTTCCTACAATGAGCAGTTCTTC.

This clonotype was detected many times. The chain uses TRBV12-5 and TRBJ1-2; TRBD1 aligns across 9 bases. The length of the CDR3 is 16 residues. Unmatched junction bases numbered 12, after V lost 6 bases and J lost 4 bases. The V gene's germline CDR1 is LGHNT and CDR2 FRNRAP. The CDR3 protein is CASGPGTGNAGYGYTF. Written as DNA, the CDR3 is TGTGCTAGTGGCCCCGGGACAGGGAACGCCGGCTATGGCTACACCTTC.

In regard to this clonotype: A single base separates this from a much larger clone, so it may be a read error. This chain uses TRBV14 with TRBJ2-1, with D hard to call. The CDR3 consists of 11 residues. Germline values: CDR1 SGHDN, CDR2 FVKESK. The CDR3 nucleotides read TGTACCAGCAGCCAATTCAATGAGCAGTTCTTC. This sequence encodes CTSSQFNEQFF. The full variable domain, its missing parts supplied by reference TRBV14 and TRBJ2-1, is EAGVTQFPSHSVIEKGQTVTLRCDPISGHDNLYWYRRVMGKEIKFLLHFVKESKQDESGMPNNRFLAERTGGTYSTLKVQPAELEDSGVYFCTSSQFNEQFFGPGTRLTVL.

This clonotype was seen at least ten times. The rearrangement joins TRBV20-1 to TRBJ2-1; D gene ambiguous. Per germline, CDR1 DFQATT and CDR2 SNEGSKA (reference sequence). V gave up 3 bases and J gave up 6 bases, with 9 bases separating them. The CDR3 spans 12 residues. The CDR3 protein is CSASKEGNEQFF. The CDR3 region has the DNA TGCAGTGCTAGTAAGGAAGGCAATGAGCAGTTCTTC.

This clonotype was seen at least ten times. The chain couples TRBV12-5 to TRBJ1-3; no clear D. Per the germline V gene, CDR1 is LGHNT and CDR2 is FRNRAP. The CDR3 totals 17 residues. Trimming stripped 0 bases from V and 3 bases from J, with 15 bases between. CDR3 amino acids: CASGLVPDYFIGNTIYF. The CDR3 region has the DNA TGTGCTAGTGGTTTGGTACCAGATTATTTCATTGGAAACACCATATATTTT.

There are many counts of this clonotype. The chain is built from TRBV24-1 and TRBJ2-2; D perhaps matches TRBD2 (6 bases). This CDR3 is built from 13 residues. The germline CDR1 and CDR2 sequences are KGHDR and SFDVKD. Trimming removed 9 bases at V and 4 bases at J, with 11 bases between. The CDR3 DNA reads TGTGCCACCGAGCCTAGCGTCACCGGGGAGCTGTTTTTT. Translation gives CATEPSVTGELFF.

This clonotype was recorded a few times. The chain uses TRBV29-1 and TRBJ2-4; D may be TRBD2 (7 bases). CDR1 and CDR2 from the germline V gene are SQVTM and ANQGSEA. V shed 3 bases and J shed 2 bases, with 14 bases lying between them. The CDR3 sequence is 15 residues long. The chain's CDR3 is CSVEGGARSKNIQYF. The CDR3 DNA sequence: TGCAGCGTTGAGGGGGGGGCACGGTCCAAAAACATTCAGTACTTC.

The table lists this clonotype with many counts. V usage is TRBV10-3 and J usage is TRBJ1-5; D is unclear. Germline CDR1 is ENHRY and CDR2 is SYGVKD. The CDR3 spans 14 residues. Trimming pared 8 bases from V and 10 bases from J, leaving 21 bases between. CDR3 sequence reads: CAIGNLEQPIPQHF. CDR3 in DNA: TGTGCCATCGGCAATTTGGAACAGCCTATTCCCCAGCATTTT.

In its sample, this clonotype was seen many times. V is TRBV2 and J is TRBJ1-5; the D is unclear. Trimming stripped 7 bases from V and 2 bases from J, with 9 bases between. The germline gives CDR1 SNHLY, CDR2 FYNNEI. The length of the CDR3 is 13 residues. The CDR3: CASTTRGNQPQHF. The CDR3 DNA sequence: TGTGCCAGCACGACGAGGGGCAATCAGCCCCAGCATTTT.

This clonotype was observed many times. The V call is TRBV11-3, the J call TRBJ2-1; D might be TRBD2 (5 bases). The CDR3 runs to 16 residues. Per germline, CDR1 SGHNT and CDR2 YENEEA. The germline V and J ends were trimmed by 5 bases and 2 bases, with 16 bases remaining between them. CDR3 sequence reads: CASSPEGLGTYNEQFF. For the CDR3, the DNA is TGTGCCAGCAGCCCCGAGGGTCTGGGAACCTACAATGAGCAGTTCTTC.